The T cell receptor (beta chain) described here comes from a study of blood T cell repertoires in COVID-19 (dated by TCRdb to 2020 to 2021). A note on the overall study: The collaborator samples originated in the United States, Italy and Spain and spanned the acute and convalescent phases of COVID-19. The prospective study material was composed of cDNA or gDNA derived from T cells, B-cell-depleted T cells, or PBMCs. Subjects who had been exposed to COVID-19, were actively infected with it, or had recovered from it provided the deeply sampled blood TCRbeta repertoires that made up the dataset. The repertoires were released in a freely available public database intended as a resource for research on the immune response to SARS-CoV-2. Samples were obtained from the ongoing ImmuneRACE study (first 160 participants) and from 1,254 subjects provided by 6 global collaborators. A de-identified subject ID, COVID-19 status, age in years and sex were almost always included in the sample metadata. HLA class I and class II types, where available, came from metadata supplied by the sample provider rather than from assay-based typing.

The immunoSEQ Assay, a bias-controlled multiplex PCR, was used to amplify TCRbeta CDR3 regions from genomic DNA. Per the original workflow: Nucleated cell counts per sample were estimated from amplification of reference gene primers within the assay. To quantify the absolute abundance of each unique TCRbeta CDR3 rearrangement, sequence reads were collapsed and filtered. For each sample, productive Simpson clonality was calculated by taking the square root of Simpson's diversity index across productive rearrangements. TCRdb retrieved this table from immuneACCESS and kept in-frame rearrangements only. Not all clones are present; in checked studies, unresolved V genes account for under half, and no reason is known for the remainder. V, J and clone size derive from that table, while D and trimming were established from the DNA sequence. Counted in this sample were 200,000 to 250,000 clones; around 80% of them appeared once. Clones ranked in the top ten supply about 7.8% of the sample.

Results and caveats for the whole study, not just this receptor: The quantity of clinical and demographic metadata differed by source and by participant and was supplied without curation.

A note on this clone: The antigen it recognizes is unknown. Base qualities are missing; no much larger clone stands one base away.

At one collaborating source in Seattle, patients were enrolled during active infection and were followed longitudinally through the course of disease. Whole blood was collected in K2EDTA tubes by collaborating institutions according to the institutions' own protocols. For TCRbeta analysis, collaborators shipped samples as frozen whole blood, isolated PBMCs, or DNA extracted from either of those sample types. The germline V gene (reference sequence) yields MNHEY for CDR1 and SMNVEV for CDR2. Taken from cysteine to phenylalanine, the CDR3 has 15 residues. The sequence is cut down to CDR3 DNA, 45 bases in frame from base 1. Germline trimming amounts to 0 bases on V and 7 bases on J, with 2 as the count of junction bases outside the gene matches.

The rearranged segments are TRBV27 and TRBJ2-1; 11 bases in the middle match TRBD1. Sequencing was done on a sample of peripheral blood. This clonotype was sampled from a woman older than 75 with COVID-19, enrolled during active disease. The CDR3 reads as follows: CASSLSGTGGNEQFF. The DNA reads as follows: TGTGCCAGCAGTTTATCGGGGACAGGGGGGAATGAGCAGTTCTTC.